The 14 T cell receptor beta chains listed next were all sequenced from one sample in a study of cytomegalovirus exposure and HLA in healthy donors. Primers for the PCR totalled 60 Vbeta and 13 Jbeta. Data came from immunoSEQ multiplex PCR; TCRdb stores just in-frame clones and leaves some out. Its clone listing holds around 80,000 clones. The specimen was PBMCs. The receptors shown here come from a man in his forties or fifties in good health and CMV-seronegative.

The chain is built from TRBV15 and TRBJ1-1; D is undetermined. CDR3 length: 15 amino acids. From germline, CDR1 is LNHNV and CDR2 YYDKDF (reference sequence). Trimming shortened V by 0 bases and J by 1 base, and 9 bases separated the two germline ends. For the CDR3, the DNA is TGTGCCACCAGCAGAGATAGCAAGAGGAACACTGAAGCTTTCTTT. Residues: CATSRDSKRNTEAFF.

J is TRBJ2-3 and V is TRBV5-6; TRBD2 matches at 11 bases. Germline trimming cut 4 bases from V and 2 bases from J; bases unmatched to any gene: 3. Germline CDR1 and CDR2: SGHDT and YYEEEE. The CDR3 contains 15 residues. The DNA of the CDR3 is TGTGCCAGCAGCCCACTAGCGGGAGACACAGATACGCAGTATTTT. Its translation: CASSPLAGDTDTQYF.

The chain links TRBV19 to TRBJ1-2, with 7 bases identical to TRBD1. V shed 6 bases, J shed 2 bases, and the junction held 3 bases outside the gene matches. Germline V gene sequence: CDR1 LNHDA, CDR2 SQIVND (reference sequence). This CDR3 has 13 residues. CDR3 in amino acids: CASSPQGNYGYTF. The CDR3 DNA reads TGTGCCAGTAGCCCACAGGGGAACTATGGCTACACCTTC.

This chain joins TRBV27 and TRBJ1-1, with 7 positions matching TRBD1. V gave up 5 bases and J gave up 6 bases; unmatched junction bases: 12. The CDR3 is made up of 15 amino acids. Germline lookup yields CDR1 MNHEY and CDR2 SMNVEV (reference sequence). The CDR3 DNA reads as TGTGCCAGCAGTCTCGAACCGACAGGGACGGCTGAAGCTTTCTTT. Amino acid sequence: CASSLEPTGTAEAFF.

The chain carries TRBV10-2 and TRBJ2-2; TRBD2 matches 10 bases. The CDR3 contains 14 residues. Per the germline V gene, CDR1 is WSHSY and CDR2 is SAAADI. The V and J ends lost 4 bases and 5 bases, in that order; junction bases with no gene match: 1. This CDR3 reads CASSVSGRTGELFF. CDR3 bases: TGCGCCAGCAGTGTTAGCGGGAGGACCGGGGAGCTGTTTTTT.

The V call is TRBV4-1, the J call TRBJ2-1; D gene unclear. The CDR3 contains 15 residues. Germline V gives CDR1 MGHRA, CDR2 YSYEKL. V lost 1 base, J lost 14 bases, and 21 bases lay in between. The CDR3 region is CASSQVVQESSSKFF. Written as DNA, the CDR3 is TGCGCCAGCAGCCAAGTGGTCCAGGAATCAAGTTCCAAGTTCTTC.

The chain joins TRBV5-1 to TRBJ2-5; D might be TRBD2 (6 bases). The CDR3 extends over 16 amino acids. The V gene's germline CDR1 is SGHRS and CDR2 YFSETQ. V was shortened by 4 bases and J by 0 bases, with 16 bases between the two germline ends. The CDR3 region has the DNA TGCGCCAGCAGCGAGGGACTCCTAGCGTACCAAGAGACCCAGTACTTC. Amino acid sequence: CASSEGLLAYQETQYF.

The chain carries TRBV10-3 and TRBJ2-1; 11 bases align to TRBD2. The CDR3 spans 16 residues. Germline V lookup: CDR1 ENHRY, CDR2 SYGVKD. Trimming at V came to 0 bases and at J to 9 bases, leaving 7 bases not matched to a gene. DNA of the CDR3: TGTGCCATCAGTGAGTCGGGGCTAGCGGGGGGTCCTGAGCAGTTCTTC. Protein product: CAISESGLAGGPEQFF.

The chain carries TRBV5-1 and TRBJ1-2; D may be TRBD1 (5 bases). Trimming pared 0 bases from V and 1 base from J, leaving 10 bases between. This CDR3 is 15 amino acids long. CDR1 and CDR2 from the germline V gene are SGHRS and YFSETQ. CDR3 residues: CASSLAGDLNYGYTF. Here the CDR3 DNA reads TGCGCCAGCAGCTTGGCGGGGGACCTTAACTATGGCTACACCTTC.

The CDR3 DNA reads as TGTGCCAGCAGCTTTTTCCTGGACAGACCAAACTATGGCTACACCTTC. The encoded protein is CASSFFLDRPNYGYTF. The genes are TRBV7-2 and TRBJ1-2; tentatively, D is TRBD1 (6 bases). V was shortened by 3 bases and J by 2 bases, with 16 bases between the two germline ends. CDR3 size: 16 residues. Germline CDR1 is SGHTA and CDR2 is FQGNSA.

This chain links TRBV19 with TRBJ1-1, with 9 bases that match TRBD1. The V and J ends lost 6 bases and 2 bases, in that order; junction bases with no gene match: 7. This CDR3 is built from 15 residues. CDR1 LNHDA and CDR2 SQIVND come from the germline V gene (reference sequence). CDR3 region: CASRSTGGFNTEAFF. DNA for the CDR3: TGTGCCAGTAGAAGTACAGGGGGCTTTAACACTGAAGCTTTCTTT.

The chain links TRBV5-4 to TRBJ2-2, with 10 bases fitting TRBD2. The CDR3 is 16 residues long. V gave up 4 bases and J gave up 5 bases; unmatched junction bases: 8. In germline, CDR1 is SGHNT, CDR2 YYREEE (reference sequence). In DNA, the CDR3 is TGTGCCAGCAGCGTTAGCGGGAGGCCGAGGACCGGGGAGCTGTTTTTT. Translated: CASSVSGRPRTGELFF.

The chain employs TRBV28 and TRBJ1-6; unclear D gene. The CDR3 has 14 residues. Germline lookup yields CDR1 MDHEN and CDR2 SYDVKM. The V and J ends lost 7 bases and 8 bases respectively, with 15 bases between them. CDR3 amino acids: CASIGGPRHSPLHF. The CDR3 coding sequence is TGTGCCAGCATCGGCGGCCCAAGGCATTCACCCCTCCACTTT.

The J gene is TRBJ2-7, the V gene TRBV9, with TRBD1 matching over 8 bases. The J call could be wrong; TRBJ2-5 is a better fit for the DNA end. Germline-derived CDR1 and CDR2 are SGDLS and YYNGEE. CDR3 length: 16 amino acids. This CDR3 reads CASSVGGRGLGETQYF. CDR3 coding DNA: TGTGCCAGCAGCGTAGGGGGCAGGGGGCTGGGAGAGACCCAGTACTTC.